The rows below give T cell receptor beta chains drawn from one sample of a study of control samples from healthy donors and cancer patients. Assay used: immunoSEQ multiplex PCR; TCRdb lists only in-frame clones, some missing. The repertoire holds about 190,000 clones, with about nine tenths as singletons. Material: blood. The receptor set was obtained from a man between 25 and 39 years old in good health. The CDR3 runs from the conserved cysteine through the conserved F or W. The D gene is left open where the match is weak. Clone size is not always given. Where it is, it says once, few, many or a class for expanded clones.

TRBJ1-1 NA TRBV12-3/TRBV12-4 TRBD1 CASSSRDRDEAFF TGTGCCAGCAGTTCCCGGGACAGAGATGAAGCTTTCTTT
TRBJ2-6 NA TRBV6-5 NA CASSYSGANVLTF TGTGCCAGCAGTTATTCTGGGGCCAACGTCCTGACTTTC
TRBJ1-1 NA TRBV5-1 NA CASSLEGTANTEAFF TGCGCCAGCAGCTTGGAGGGAACTGCGAACACTGAAGCTTTCTTT
TRBJ2-3 NA TRBV19 NA CASSIRASQVTDTQYF TGTGCCAGTAGTATCCGCGCCAGTCAGGTCACAGATACGCAGTATTTT
TRBJ1-4 NA TRBV3-1/TRBV3-2 NA CASSLPGLNEKLFF TGTGCCAGCAGCCTCCCCGGACTAAATGAAAAACTGTTTTTT
TRBJ1-5 NA TRBV12-5 TRBD1 CASGLARDRGQPQHF TGTGCTAGTGGTTTGGCCCGGGACAGGGGTCAGCCCCAGCATTTT
TRBJ1-4 NA TRBV4-1 NA CASSPKSKGATNEKLFF TGCGCCAGCAGCCCAAAATCCAAAGGGGCAACTAATGAAAAACTGTTTTTT
TRBJ1-6 NA TRBV20-1 NA CSASRESYNSPLHF TGCAGTGCTAGTCGTGAAAGCTATAATTCACCCCTCCACTTT
TRBJ2-3 once TRBV3-1/TRBV3-2 NA CASTSRGIDTQYF TGTGCCAGCACCTCAAGGGGGATAGATACGCAGTATTTT
TRBJ1-2 NA TRBV24-1 NA CATSDFDRLYYGYTF TGTGCCACCAGTGATTTTGACAGGTTATACTATGGCTACACCTTC
TRBJ1-6 few TRBV30 NA CAWRGALGSPLHF TGTGCCTGGAGGGGGGCGCTGGGTTCACCCCTCCACTTT
TRBJ2-3 NA TRBV2 NA CASSETPGLTDTQYF TGTGCCAGCAGTGAAACTCCCGGATTAACAGATACGCAGTATTTT
TRBJ2-7 NA TRBV3-1/TRBV3-2 NA CASSQVGLDEQYF TGTGCCAGCAGCCAGGTCGGTCTGGACGAGCAGTACTTC
TRBJ1-3 few TRBV2 NA CASIAGTFENTIYF TGTGCCAGCATTGCCGGGACGTTCGAAAACACCATATATTTT
TRBJ1-6 NA TRBV6-5 NA CASTRGETNSPLHF TGTGCCAGCACCCGGGGCGAGACGAATTCACCCCTCCACTTT
TRBJ2-2 NA TRBV23-1 TRBD1 CASNFTGGSNTGELFF TGCGCCAGCAATTTCACAGGGGGGTCGAACACCGGGGAGCTGTTTTTT
TRBJ1-6 NA TRBV11-2 NA CASSLGQERTPLHF TGTGCCAGCAGCTTAGGTCAGGAGAGGACACCCCTCCACTTT
TRBJ2-1 NA TRBV7-3 TRBD2 CASSPQRDSYNEQFF TGTGCCAGCAGCCCCCAGCGGGACTCCTACAATGAGCAGTTCTTC
TRBJ1-1 NA TRBV6-5 NA CASSLPAGTEAFF TGTGCCAGCAGTTTACCTGCAGGGACTGAAGCTTTCTTT
TRBJ1-6 NA TRBV15 NA CATSRDVGPANSPLHF TGTGCCACCAGCAGAGACGTTGGGCCGGCTAATTCACCCCTCCACTTT
TRBJ1-2 once TRBV12-3/TRBV12-4 NA CASRLTGLGGYTF TGTGCCAGCAGACTGACAGGCCTGGGTGGCTACACCTTC
TRBJ1-2 NA TRBV3-1/TRBV3-2 TRBD1 CASSSDRAPFYGYTF TGTGCCAGCAGCTCAGACAGGGCCCCCTTCTATGGCTACACCTTC
TRBJ1-2 NA TRBV30 NA CAWGRGYYGYTF TGTGCCTGGGGTCGAGGTTACTATGGCTACACCTTC
TRBJ1-4 NA TRBV30 NA CAWSAPSGEKLFF TGTGCCTGGAGTGCCCCCTCGGGGGAAAAACTGTTTTTT
TRBJ2-7 NA TRBV18 TRBD1 CASSLGTGSGEQYF TGTGCCAGCTCACTAGGGACAGGGTCTGGCGAGCAGTACTTC
TRBJ1-4 NA TRBV6-5 NA CASSYSQINEKLFF TGTGCCAGCAGTTACTCCCAGATTAATGAAAAACTGTTTTTT
TRBJ1-2 NA TRBV6-5 NA CASSSNSYGYTF TGTGCCAGCAGTTCAAACAGCTATGGCTACACCTTC
TRBJ2-7 once TRBV5-4 NA CASSRQGPIVHEQYF TGTGCCAGCAGCCGTCAGGGTCCTATCGTGCACGAGCAGTACTTC
TRBJ1-5 NA TRBV30 TRBD1 CAWSDGTGGQPQHF TGTGCCTGGAGCGACGGGACAGGGGGTCAGCCCCAGCATTTT
TRBJ1-5 NA TRBV19 NA CASSSGSGNQPQHF TGTGCCAGTTCATCAGGGTCTGGCAATCAGCCCCAGCATTTT
TRBJ1-2 NA TRBV6-7 TRBD1 CASSYRDRRFYGYTF TGTGCCAGCAGTTACCGGGACAGGCGGTTCTATGGCTACACCTTC
TRBJ1-2 NA TRBV30 NA CAWRVKGDYGYTF TGTGCCTGGAGAGTGAAGGGGGACTATGGCTACACCTTC
TRBJ1-2 NA TRBV6-5 NA CASRTEGLNWGYTF TGTGCCAGCAGAACAGAGGGCCTTAATTGGGGCTACACCTTC
TRBJ2-7 NA TRBV2 TRBD2 CASSRTSGDYEQYF TGTGCCAGCAGTCGGACTAGCGGGGACTACGAGCAGTACTTC
TRBJ2-2 NA TRBV5-1 TRBD1 CASSATGGTNTGELFF TGCGCCAGCAGCGCCACAGGGGGCACGAACACCGGGGAGCTGTTTTTT
TRBJ2-7 NA TRBV9 NA CASSPPDGYYEQYF TGTGCCAGCAGCCCCCCGGACGGTTACTACGAGCAGTACTTC
TRBJ1-6 NA TRBV2 NA CASTDGAGRSPLHF TGTGCCAGCACCGATGGGGCAGGGAGGTCACCCCTCCACTTT
TRBJ2-6 NA TRBV21-1 NA CASRSDRGYSGANVLTF TGTGCCAGCAGGTCGGACAGGGGGTACTCTGGGGCCAACGTCCTGACTTTC
TRBJ2-3 NA TRBV7-9 TRBD1 CASSPPGVGTGSTDTQYF TGTGCCAGCAGCCCCCCCGGCGTTGGGACAGGGAGCACAGATACGCAGTATTTT
TRBJ1-1 NA TRBV7-9 NA CASSFPGGAEAFF TGTGCCAGCAGCTTCCCGGGGGGTGCTGAAGCTTTCTTT
TRBJ2-2 NA TRBV7-3 NA CASGLFGELFF TGTGCCAGCGGTTTGTTCGGGGAGCTGTTTTTT
TRBJ1-1 NA TRBV27 NA CASSPGRVATEAFF TGTGCCAGCAGTCCTGGGCGGGTGGCCACTGAAGCTTTCTTT
TRBJ1-2 NA TRBV4-1 NA CASSQDSAANYGYTF TGCGCCAGCAGCCAAGATTCGGCAGCGAACTATGGCTACACCTTC
TRBJ2-3 once TRBV5-1 TRBD2 CASSLGTSGGTDTQYF TGCGCCAGCAGCTTGGGGACTAGCGGGGGGACAGATACGCAGTATTTT
TRBJ2-1 NA TRBV10-2 NA CASGGGGYNEQFF TGCGCCAGCGGGGGCGGGGGATACAATGAGCAGTTCTTC
TRBJ1-6 NA TRBV21-1 NA CASSKEDPDRGMDNSPLHF TGTGCCAGCAGCAAAGAAGACCCTGACAGGGGCATGGATAATTCACCCCTCCACTTT
TRBJ2-7 once TRBV6-5 TRBD1 CASSYGQGSEQYF TGTGCCAGCAGTTATGGACAGGGTTCCGAGCAGTACTTC
TRBJ2-3 NA TRBV7-9 NA CASSLPDTTSRDTQYF TGTGCCAGCAGCTTACCGGACACCACAAGTAGGGATACGCAGTATTTT
TRBJ1-1 NA TRBV27 NA CASSLEGGAEAFF TGTGCCAGCAGTTTGGAGGGTGGGGCTGAAGCTTTCTTT
TRBJ1-4 NA TRBV6-5 NA CASTRGREKLFF TGTGCCAGCACCAGGGGTCGGGAAAAACTGTTTTTT
TRBJ2-3 few TRBV4-2 TRBD2 CASSEGLAGVDTQYF TGTGCCAGCAGCGAGGGACTAGCGGGGGTGGATACGCAGTATTTT
TRBJ1-2 NA TRBV4-1 NA CASSQDPGYYGYTF TGCGCCAGCAGCCAAGATCCCGGCTACTATGGCTACACCTTC
TRBJ1-5 NA TRBV19 NA CASSIVSPGPLQPQHF TGTGCCAGTAGTATAGTATCCCCTGGACCGCTACAGCCCCAGCATTTT
TRBJ1-1 NA TRBV5-6 NA CASSPDSSNTEAFF TGTGCCAGCAGCCCGGACAGTTCAAACACTGAAGCTTTCTTT
TRBJ1-5 once TRBV6-2/TRBV6-3 NA CASSYGGISGAGQPQHF TGTGCCAGCAGTTACGGCGGCATAAGTGGGGCGGGACAGCCCCAGCATTTT